One TCR beta chain is described in this entry. As yet, its antigen is unknown. Repertoires were generated with immunoSEQ multiplex PCR, while TCRdb's copy carries only in-frame clones and drops some. The sample has some 120,000 clones, around 90% seen once. Time point indicated: blood 2 weeks post-SBRT. This sample's treatment: 15 Gy SBRT to primary tumor, nephrectomy 4 weeks later. Blood was sampled at baseline, 2 weeks and 4 weeks after SBRT. The patient's renal cell carcinoma had clear cell pathology. CDR3 length: 13 residues. Germline CDR1 MNHNY, CDR2 SVGAGI (reference sequence). Trimming at V came to 6 bases and at J to 3 bases, leaving 2 bases not matched to a gene. The sample is drawn from a study of radiation and T cells in renal cell carcinoma. Points from the study as a whole: Pretreatment tumor biopsies were lacking, so baseline clonotypes are unknown. In blood, top tumor clones expanded by 2 weeks, shrinking by 4.

This sequence was found in a woman between 65 and 79 years old with renal cell carcinoma. Sequenced here: blood, sampled from a patient whose treatment included radiotherapy and nephrectomy. This sequence joins TRBV6-6 and TRBJ2-7; TRBD1 matches at 10 bases. This CDR3 reads CASRTGGGYEQYF. The CDR3 coding sequence is TGTGCCAGCAGGACAGGGGGCGGCTACGAGCAGTACTTC.